Below are 9 T cell receptor beta chains sequenced from a single sample in a study of control samples from healthy donors and cancer patients. The method was immunoSEQ multiplex PCR; TCRdb's version includes in-frame clones alone and lacks a portion of them. The table shows 150,000 or so clones, with 80% to 90% occurring only once. Sequencing was performed on blood. The receptors originated from a man aged 18 to 35 in good health.

The chain uses TRBV5-6 and TRBJ2-3; TRBD2 agrees at 15 bases. Germline lookup yields CDR1 SGHDT and CDR2 YYEEEE. V trimming: 3 bases; J trimming: 5 bases; junction bases outside the gene matches: 4. The CDR3 runs to 16 residues. The CDR3 sequence is CASSYRTSGGVDTQYF. DNA of the CDR3: TGTGCCAGCAGCTACCGGACTAGCGGGGGGGTAGATACGCAGTATTTT.

This rearrangement joins TRBV6-2 or TRBV6-3 to TRBJ1-5, with a tentative D call TRBD1 (6 bases). Per the germline V gene, CDR1 is MNHEY and CDR2 is SVGEGT. The CDR3 sequence is 13 residues long. The V and J ends lost 2 bases and 6 bases respectively, with 8 bases between them. Written as DNA, the CDR3 is TGTGCCAGCAGTTACGGGGGGGCTCAGCCCCAGCATTTT. This sequence encodes CASSYGGAQPQHF.

The chain recombines TRBV5-1 with TRBJ2-2; TRBD1 aligns across 7 bases. CDR1 and CDR2 (germline): SGHRS, YFSETQ. The J segment lost 0 bases and the V segment lost 6 bases, leaving 5 bases of the junction unmatched. The CDR3 covers 15 residues. CDR3 sequence: CASTRDSANTGELFF. CDR3 sequence (DNA): TGCGCCAGCACCCGGGACAGCGCGAACACCGGGGAGCTGTTTTTT.

The chain couples TRBV4-1 to TRBJ2-5, with 10 bases aligning to TRBD1. The junction had 3 bases not matched to a gene; V was cut back by 3 bases and J by 2 bases. The CDR3 totals 15 residues. Germline values: CDR1 MGHRA, CDR2 YSYEKL. For the CDR3, the DNA is TGCGCCAGCAGCCAGGGACAGGGGCGACAAGAGACCCAGTACTTC. It translates to CASSQGQGRQETQYF.

J is TRBJ2-3 and V is TRBV5-4; maybe TRBD2 (6 bases). The germline gives CDR1 SGHNT, CDR2 YYREEE (reference sequence). Trimming stripped 4 bases from V and 3 bases from J, with 15 bases between. CDR3 length: 15 residues. The CDR3 loop reads CASSPFGAGTDTQYF. Written as DNA, the CDR3 is TGTGCCAGCAGCCCTTTCGGGGCGGGGACAGATACGCAGTATTTT.

In its sample, this clone was seen a few times. The chain carries TRBV27 and TRBJ2-7; TRBD1 is a possible D gene (6 bases). The germline V and J ends were trimmed by 4 bases and 0 bases, with 10 bases remaining between them. There are 14 residues in the CDR3. Per germline, CDR1 MNHEY and CDR2 SMNVEV (reference sequence). The DNA of the CDR3 is TGTGCCAGCAGTTGGCAGGGGAGCTCCTACGAGCAGTACTTC. It encodes CASSWQGSSYEQYF.

The chain recombines TRBV4-3 with TRBJ2-7; the match to TRBD1 covers 11 bases. The CDR3 has 15 amino acids. V gave up 4 bases and J gave up 0 bases; unmatched junction bases: 2. Germline CDR1 LGHNA, CDR2 YSLEER. The CDR3 loop is CASSPGTGGSYEQYF. CDR3 DNA: TGCGCCAGCAGCCCCGGGACAGGGGGCTCCTACGAGCAGTACTTC.

The rearrangement joins TRBV6-4 to TRBJ1-1; D is ambiguous. Trimming removed 6 bases from V and 4 bases from J, with 15 bases in between. CDR3 size: 14 residues. CDR1 is MRHNA, CDR2 SNTAGT, per germline. In DNA, the CDR3 is TGTGCCAGCAGGCCGTTCGGAGGAGGCACTGAAGCTTTCTTT. This codes for CASRPFGGGTEAFF.

The chain couples TRBV13 to TRBJ2-7, with 13 bases fitting TRBD2. With 0 bases clipped from V and 4 bases from J, the junction kept 9 bases outside the gene matches. The CDR3 consists of 18 residues. Germline V gene sequence: CDR1 PRHDT, CDR2 FYEKMQ (reference sequence). DNA of the CDR3: TGTGCCAGCAGCTTAGGCCTCATACTAGCGGGGGGGATGTACGAGCAGTACTTC. Translated: CASSLGLILAGGMYEQYF.